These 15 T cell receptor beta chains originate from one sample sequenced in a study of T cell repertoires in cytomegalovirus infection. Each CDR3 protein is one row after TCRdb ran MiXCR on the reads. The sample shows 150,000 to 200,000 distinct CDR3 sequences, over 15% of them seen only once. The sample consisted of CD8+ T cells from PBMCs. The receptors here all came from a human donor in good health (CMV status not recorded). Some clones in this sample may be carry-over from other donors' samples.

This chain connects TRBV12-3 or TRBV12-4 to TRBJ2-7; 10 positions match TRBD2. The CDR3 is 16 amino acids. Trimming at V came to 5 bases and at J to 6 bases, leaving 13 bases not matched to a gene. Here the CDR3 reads CASSPGEREGRFEQYF. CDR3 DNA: TGTGCCAGCAGTCCAGGCGAGCGGGAGGGCCGATTCGAGCAGTACTTC.

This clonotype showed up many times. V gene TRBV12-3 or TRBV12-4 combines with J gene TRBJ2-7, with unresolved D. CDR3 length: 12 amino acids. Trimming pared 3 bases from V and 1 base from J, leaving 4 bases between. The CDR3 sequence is CASSFGSYEQYF. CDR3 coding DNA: TGTGCCAGCAGTTTTGGTTCCTACGAGCAGTACTTC.

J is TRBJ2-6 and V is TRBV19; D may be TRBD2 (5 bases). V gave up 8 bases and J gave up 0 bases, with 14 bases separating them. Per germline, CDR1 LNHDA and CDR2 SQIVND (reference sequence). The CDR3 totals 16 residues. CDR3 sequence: CASSRTRGSGANVLTF. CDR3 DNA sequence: TGTGCCAGTTCCAGGACTCGAGGCTCTGGGGCCAACGTCCTGACTTTC.

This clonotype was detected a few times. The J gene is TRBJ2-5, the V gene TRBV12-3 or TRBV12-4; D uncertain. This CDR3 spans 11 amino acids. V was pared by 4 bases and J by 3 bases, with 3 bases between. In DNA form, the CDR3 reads TGTGCCAGCAGTTACGAAGAGACCCAGTACTTC. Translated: CASSYEETQYF.

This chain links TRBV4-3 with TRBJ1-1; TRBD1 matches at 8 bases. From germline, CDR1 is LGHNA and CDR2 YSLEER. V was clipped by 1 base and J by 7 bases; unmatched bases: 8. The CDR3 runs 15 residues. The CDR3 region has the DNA TGCGCCAGCAGCCAAGCCGGGACAGGAACCCGTGAAGCTTTCTTT. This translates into CASSQAGTGTREAFF.

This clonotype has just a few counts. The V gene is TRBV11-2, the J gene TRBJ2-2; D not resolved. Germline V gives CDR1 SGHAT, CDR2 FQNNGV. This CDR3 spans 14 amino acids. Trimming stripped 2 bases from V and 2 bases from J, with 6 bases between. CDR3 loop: CASSLNQNTGELFF. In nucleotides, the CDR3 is TGTGCCAGCAGCTTAAATCAAAACACCGGGGAGCTGTTTTTT.

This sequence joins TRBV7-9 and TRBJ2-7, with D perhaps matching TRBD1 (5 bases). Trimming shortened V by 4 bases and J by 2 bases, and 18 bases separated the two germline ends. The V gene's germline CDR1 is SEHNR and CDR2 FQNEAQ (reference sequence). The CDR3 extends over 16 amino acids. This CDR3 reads CASSSPGGQGAYEQYF. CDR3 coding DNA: TGTGCCAGCAGCTCCCCAGGTGGGCAGGGCGCCTACGAGCAGTACTTC.

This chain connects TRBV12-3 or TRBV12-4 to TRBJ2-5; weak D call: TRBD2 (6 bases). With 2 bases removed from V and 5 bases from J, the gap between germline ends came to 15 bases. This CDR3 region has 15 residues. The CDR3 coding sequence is TGTGCCAGCAGTTTAAGAGGGCGGGGCGGGGAGACCCAGTACTTC. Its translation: CASSLRGRGGETQYF.

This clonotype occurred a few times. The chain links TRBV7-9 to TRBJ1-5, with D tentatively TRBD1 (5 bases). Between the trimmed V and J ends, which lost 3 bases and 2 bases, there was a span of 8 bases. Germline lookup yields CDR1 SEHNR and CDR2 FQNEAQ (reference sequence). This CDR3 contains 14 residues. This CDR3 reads CASSFGAGNQPQHF. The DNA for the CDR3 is TGTGCCAGCAGCTTTGGGGCGGGCAATCAGCCCCAGCATTTT.

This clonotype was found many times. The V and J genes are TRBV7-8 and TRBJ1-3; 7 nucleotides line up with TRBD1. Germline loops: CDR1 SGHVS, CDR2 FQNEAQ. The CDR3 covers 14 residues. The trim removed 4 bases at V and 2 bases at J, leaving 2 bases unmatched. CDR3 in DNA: TGTGCCAGCAGCTGGGACAGCCCTGGAAACACCATATATTTT. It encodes CASSWDSPGNTIYF. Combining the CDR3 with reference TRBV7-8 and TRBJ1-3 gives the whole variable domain GAGVSQSPRYKVAKRGQDVALRCDPISGHVSLFWYQQALGQGPEFLTYFQNEAQLDKSGLPSDRFFAERPEGSVSTLKIQRTQQEDSAVYLCASSWDSPGNTIYFGEGSWLTVV.

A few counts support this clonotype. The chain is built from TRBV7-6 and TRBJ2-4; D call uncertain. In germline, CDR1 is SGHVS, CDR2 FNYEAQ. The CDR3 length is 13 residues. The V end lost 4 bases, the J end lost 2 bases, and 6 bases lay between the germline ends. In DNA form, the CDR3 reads TGTGCCAGCAGCTCGGATTCCAAAAACATTCAGTACTTC. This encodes CASSSDSKNIQYF.

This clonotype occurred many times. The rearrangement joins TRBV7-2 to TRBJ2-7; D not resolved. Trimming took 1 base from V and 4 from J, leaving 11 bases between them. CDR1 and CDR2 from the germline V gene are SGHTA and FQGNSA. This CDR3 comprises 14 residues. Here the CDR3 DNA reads TGTGCCAGCAGCTTAGGACCCCTAGGGTACGAGCAGTACTTC. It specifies CASSLGPLGYEQYF. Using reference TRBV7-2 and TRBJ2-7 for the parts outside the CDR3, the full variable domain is GAGVSQSPSNKVTEKGKDVELRCDPISGHTALYWYRQSLGQGLEFLIYFQGNSAPDKSGLPSDRFSAERTGGSVSTLTIQRTQQEDSAVYLCASSLGPLGYEQYFGPGTRLTVT.

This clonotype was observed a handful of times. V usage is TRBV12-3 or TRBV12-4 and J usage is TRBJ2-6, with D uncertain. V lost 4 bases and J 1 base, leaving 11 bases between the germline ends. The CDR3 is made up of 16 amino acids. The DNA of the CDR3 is TGTGCCAGCAGTTCATATAACCCTTCTGGGGCCAACGTCCTGACTTTC. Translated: CASSSYNPSGANVLTF.

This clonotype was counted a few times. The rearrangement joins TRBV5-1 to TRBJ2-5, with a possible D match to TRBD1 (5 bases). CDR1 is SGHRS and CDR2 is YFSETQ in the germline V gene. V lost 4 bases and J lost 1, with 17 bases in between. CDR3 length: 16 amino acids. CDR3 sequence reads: CASSLWTPVGQETQYF. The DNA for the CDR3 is TGCGCCAGCAGCCTATGGACACCTGTTGGCCAAGAGACCCAGTACTTC. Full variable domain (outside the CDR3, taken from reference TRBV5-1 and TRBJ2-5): KAGVTQTPRYLIKTRGQQVTLSCSPISGHRSVSWYQQTPGQGLQFLFEYFSETQRNKGNFPGRFSGRQFSNSRSEMNVSTLELGDSALYLCASSLWTPVGQETQYFGPGTRLLVL.

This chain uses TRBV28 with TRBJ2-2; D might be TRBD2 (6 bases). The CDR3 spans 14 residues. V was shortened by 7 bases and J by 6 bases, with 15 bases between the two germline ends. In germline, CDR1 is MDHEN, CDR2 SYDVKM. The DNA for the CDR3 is TGTGCCAGCACCCCCGGGGCTAGCGCCGGGGAGCTGTTTTTT. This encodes CASTPGASAGELFF.